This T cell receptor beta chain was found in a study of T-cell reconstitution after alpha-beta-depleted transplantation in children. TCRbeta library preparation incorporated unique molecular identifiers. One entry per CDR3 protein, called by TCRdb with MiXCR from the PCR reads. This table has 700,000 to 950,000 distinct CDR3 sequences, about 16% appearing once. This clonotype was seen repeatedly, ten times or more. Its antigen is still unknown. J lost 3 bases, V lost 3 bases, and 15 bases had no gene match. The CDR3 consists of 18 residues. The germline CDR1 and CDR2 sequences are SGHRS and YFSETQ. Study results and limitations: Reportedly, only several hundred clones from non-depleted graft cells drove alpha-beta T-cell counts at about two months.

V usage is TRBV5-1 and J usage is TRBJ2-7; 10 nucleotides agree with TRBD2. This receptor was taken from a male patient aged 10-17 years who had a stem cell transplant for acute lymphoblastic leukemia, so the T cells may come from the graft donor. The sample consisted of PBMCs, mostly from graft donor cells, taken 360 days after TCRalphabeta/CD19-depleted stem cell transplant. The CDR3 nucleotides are TGCGCCAGCAGCTCCGGACTGAGCACTAGCGGGACATTCTACGAGCAGTACTTC. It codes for CASSSGLSTSGTFYEQYF.